This T cell receptor beta chain derives from a study of neurological immune-mediated disorders. This clonotype was found many times. Germline lookup yields CDR1 MNHEY and CDR2 SMNVEV (reference sequence). Trimming cost V 6 bases and J 3 bases, with 12 bases left between them. The CDR3 is 13 residues long. TCRdb itself ran the 5' RACE reads through MiXCR, one entry per CDR3 protein. The sample yields 77,000 or so distinct CDR3 sequences, around a tenth seen once. 2 million unsorted PBMCs were stored in RNAlater at -80 °C before RNA extraction. This receptor was obtained from a man aged 45-60 years in good health. The sequenced material came from PBMCs. The rearrangement joins TRBV27 to TRBJ2-7; D is perhaps TRBD2 (5 bases). The CDR3 nucleotides read TGTGCCAGCAGGTTACTAGTTCACTACGAGCAGTACTTC. As protein: CASRLLVHYEQYF.